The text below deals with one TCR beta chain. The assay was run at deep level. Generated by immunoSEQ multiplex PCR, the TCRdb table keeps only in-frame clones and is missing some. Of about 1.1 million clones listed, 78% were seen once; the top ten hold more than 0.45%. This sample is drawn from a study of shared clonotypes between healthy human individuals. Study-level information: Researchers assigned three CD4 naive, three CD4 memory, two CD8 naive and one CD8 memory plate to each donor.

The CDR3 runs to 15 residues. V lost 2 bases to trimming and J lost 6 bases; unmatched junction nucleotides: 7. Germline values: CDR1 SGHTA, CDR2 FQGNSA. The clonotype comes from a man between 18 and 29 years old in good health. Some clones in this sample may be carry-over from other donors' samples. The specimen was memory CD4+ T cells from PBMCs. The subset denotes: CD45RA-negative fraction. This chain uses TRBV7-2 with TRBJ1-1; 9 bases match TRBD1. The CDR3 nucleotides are TGTGCCAGCAGCTTAATTCGGACAGGGGTATCTGAAGCTTTCTTT. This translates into CASSLIRTGVSEAFF. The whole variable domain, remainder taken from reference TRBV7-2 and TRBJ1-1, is GAGVSQSPSNKVTEKGKDVELRCDPISGHTALYWYRQSLGQGLEFLIYFQGNSAPDKSGLPSDRFSAERTGGSVSTLTIQRTQQEDSAVYLCASSLIRTGVSEAFFGQGTRLTVV.